Listed below are T cell receptor beta chains from one sample, sequenced in a study of T cell repertoires in cytomegalovirus infection. TCRdb analysed the reads with MiXCR anew, one entry per CDR3 protein. The table lists approximately 500,000 distinct CDR3 sequences, about 11% of them singletons, with about 10% in the top ten. The sample was PBMCs. These receptors all stem from a human donor in good health (CMV status not recorded). Some clones in this sample may be carry-over from other donors' samples. Each CDR3 is given with its conserved first and last residue. A D gene is named only where the DNA matches it firmly. Size is stated for part of the rows, as once, few or many counts, or as a class when the clone is expanded.

V gene: TRBV7-9; J gene: TRBJ2-7; CDR3 length: 13; clone size: .; D gene: TRBD2; CDR3 DNA: TGTGCCAGCAGGACTAGCGGGGCCTACGAGCAGTACTTC; CDR3 protein: CASRTSGAYEQYF
V gene: TRBV6-1; J gene: TRBJ1-4; CDR3 length: 14; clone size: many; D gene: .; CDR3 DNA: TGTGCCAGCAGATCAGACAGCCATAATGAAAAACTGTTTTTT; CDR3 protein: CASRSDSHNEKLFF
V gene: TRBV11-2; J gene: TRBJ2-1; CDR3 length: 16; clone size: few; D gene: TRBD2; CDR3 DNA: TGTGCCAGCAGCTTAGAGATTAGCGGGATACTTAATGAGCAGTTCTTC; CDR3 protein: CASSLEISGILNEQFF
V gene: TRBV5-1; J gene: TRBJ1-2; CDR3 length: 14; clone size: many; D gene: TRBD1; CDR3 DNA: TGCGCCAGCAGTTCCGGACAGGGGGCTGGTGGCTACACCTTC; CDR3 protein: CASSSGQGAGGYTF
V gene: TRBV7-9; J gene: TRBJ1-4; CDR3 length: 13; clone size: many; D gene: .; CDR3 DNA: TGTGCCAGCAGCTTAATGGAGGATGAAAAACTGTTTTTT; CDR3 protein: CASSLMEDEKLFF
V gene: TRBV30; J gene: TRBJ1-1; CDR3 length: 12; clone size: few; D gene: TRBD1; CDR3 DNA: TGTGCCTGGAGTCGACAGGGGTCTGAAGCTTTCTTT; CDR3 protein: CAWSRQGSEAFF
V gene: TRBV20-1; J gene: TRBJ2-5; CDR3 length: 16; clone size: .; D gene: TRBD1; CDR3 DNA: TGCAGTGCTAGAGGGACAGGGGGACGGGCCCAAGAGACCCAGTACTTC; CDR3 protein: CSARGTGGRAQETQYF
V gene: TRBV7-9; J gene: TRBJ1-2; CDR3 length: 15; clone size: many; D gene: TRBD1; CDR3 DNA: TGTGCCAGCAGCTTAGACCCAGGGGGGTACTATGGCTACACCTTC; CDR3 protein: CASSLDPGGYYGYTF
V gene: TRBV24-1; J gene: TRBJ2-2; CDR3 length: 17; clone size: many; D gene: TRBD2; CDR3 DNA: TGTGCCACCAGTGACCTCGGGACTAGCGGCAACACCGGGGAGCTGTTTTTT; CDR3 protein: CATSDLGTSGNTGELFF
V gene: TRBV20-1; J gene: TRBJ2-1; CDR3 length: 17; clone size: few; D gene: TRBD2; CDR3 DNA: TGCAGTGCTAGAGGCGCCCAGCGGGGGGGCCCCTACAATGAGCAGTTCTTC; CDR3 protein: CSARGAQRGGPYNEQFF
V gene: TRBV4-2; J gene: TRBJ2-1; CDR3 length: 17; clone size: few; D gene: .; CDR3 DNA: TGTGCCAGCAGCCAAGATCTTGGCGGGTTCTCCTACAATGAGCAGTTCTTC; CDR3 protein: CASSQDLGGFSYNEQFF
V gene: TRBV12-3/TRBV12-4; J gene: TRBJ2-3; CDR3 length: 15; clone size: many; D gene: .; CDR3 DNA: TGTGCCAGCAGTTACCATCCAGTTGAGGCAGATACGCAGTATTTT; CDR3 protein: CASSYHPVEADTQYF
V gene: TRBV6-1; J gene: TRBJ1-2; CDR3 length: 14; clone size: many; D gene: .; CDR3 DNA: TGTGCCAGCAGTGAAGGTGCAGGACCCTATGGCTACACCTTC; CDR3 protein: CASSEGAGPYGYTF
V gene: TRBV5-1; J gene: TRBJ2-5; CDR3 length: 17; clone size: many; D gene: .; CDR3 DNA: TGCGCCAGCAGCCTGGCCCTCCAGATACTGTACCAAGAGACCCAGTACTTC; CDR3 protein: CASSLALQILYQETQYF
V gene: TRBV12-3/TRBV12-4; J gene: TRBJ2-2; CDR3 length: 18; clone size: many; D gene: TRBD2; CDR3 DNA: TGTGCCAGCAGCTATAGCGGGAGGGCCTTTTCGAACACCGGGGAGCTGTTTTTT; CDR3 protein: CASSYSGRAFSNTGELFF
V gene: TRBV6-6; J gene: TRBJ2-1; CDR3 length: 15; clone size: .; D gene: .; CDR3 DNA: TGTGCCAGCAGTCTCCGACTGGACCCTAATAATGAGCAGTTCTTC; CDR3 protein: CASSLRLDPNNEQFF
V gene: TRBV7-8; J gene: TRBJ2-3; CDR3 length: 17; clone size: many; D gene: TRBD2; CDR3 DNA: TGTGCCAGCAGCCCTAAGACTAGCGGGGGAACCACAGATACGCAGTATTTT; CDR3 protein: CASSPKTSGGTTDTQYF
V gene: TRBV29-1; J gene: TRBJ2-7; CDR3 length: 12; clone size: many; D gene: TRBD2; CDR3 DNA: TGCAGCGTACTAGCGAGGACCTACGAGCAGTACTTC; CDR3 protein: CSVLARTYEQYF
V gene: TRBV5-6; J gene: TRBJ2-3; CDR3 length: 15; clone size: many; D gene: TRBD2; CDR3 DNA: TGTGCCAGCAGCTTGCCGGGACTACGCACAGATACGCAGTATTTT; CDR3 protein: CASSLPGLRTDTQYF
V gene: TRBV19; J gene: TRBJ2-1; CDR3 length: 17; clone size: few; D gene: TRBD1; CDR3 DNA: TGTGCCAGTAGTGGAAGACAGGGACCAGTTTTGGGGAATGAGCAGTTCTTC; CDR3 protein: CASSGRQGPVLGNEQFF
V gene: TRBV30; J gene: TRBJ2-4; CDR3 length: 15; clone size: few; D gene: .; CDR3 DNA: TGTGCCTGGAGTGTGGGGACCTCCCTTTCAAACATTCAGTACTTC; CDR3 protein: CAWSVGTSLSNIQYF
V gene: TRBV12-3/TRBV12-4; J gene: TRBJ1-2; CDR3 length: 13; clone size: .; D gene: .; CDR3 DNA: TGTGCCAGCTGGGTTAAGGTCAACTATGGCTACACCTTC; CDR3 protein: CASWVKVNYGYTF
V gene: TRBV29-1; J gene: TRBJ1-2; CDR3 length: 15; clone size: few; D gene: .; CDR3 DNA: TGCAGCGTAGGAAGAAACTTACTTGGGAACTATGGCTACACCTTC; CDR3 protein: CSVGRNLLGNYGYTF
V gene: TRBV14; J gene: TRBJ2-1; CDR3 length: 16; clone size: many; D gene: TRBD2; CDR3 DNA: TGTGCCAGCAGCCATCCTAGCGGGAGGGCCAATAATGAGCAGTTCTTC; CDR3 protein: CASSHPSGRANNEQFF
V gene: TRBV28; J gene: TRBJ2-7; CDR3 length: 14; clone size: many; D gene: TRBD2; CDR3 DNA: TGTGCCAGCAGTGTAAGCGGGAGCGGATACGAGCAGTACTTC; CDR3 protein: CASSVSGSGYEQYF
V gene: TRBV3-1; J gene: TRBJ1-3; CDR3 length: 16; clone size: .; D gene: .; CDR3 DNA: TGTGCCAGCAGCCAAGGTGGACAGAGCTCTGGAAACACCATATATTTT; CDR3 protein: CASSQGGQSSGNTIYF
V gene: TRBV4-1; J gene: TRBJ1-2; CDR3 length: 15; clone size: many; D gene: TRBD1; CDR3 DNA: TGCGCCAGCAGCCAAGAGACAGGGCTTCCCTATGGCTACACCTTC; CDR3 protein: CASSQETGLPYGYTF
V gene: TRBV7-9; J gene: TRBJ1-2; CDR3 length: 15; clone size: many; D gene: .; CDR3 DNA: TGTGCCAGCAGCTTAGCGGAGGATAGACGCTATGGCTACACCTTC; CDR3 protein: CASSLAEDRRYGYTF
V gene: TRBV20-1; J gene: TRBJ1-5; CDR3 length: 15; clone size: few; D gene: .; CDR3 DNA: TGCAGTGCTAGCGGACACCTCGAGGATAGGCAGCCCCAGCATTTT; CDR3 protein: CSASGHLEDRQPQHF
V gene: TRBV5-6; J gene: TRBJ2-7; CDR3 length: 13; clone size: many; D gene: .; CDR3 DNA: TGTGCCAGCAGCTTGCAGAGCTCCTACGAGCAGTACTTC; CDR3 protein: CASSLQSSYEQYF
V gene: TRBV4-1; J gene: TRBJ2-7; CDR3 length: 14; clone size: .; D gene: .; CDR3 DNA: TGCGCCAGCAGCCACGGACGGATCAACTACGAGCAGTACTTC; CDR3 protein: CASSHGRINYEQYF
V gene: TRBV5-1; J gene: TRBJ2-7; CDR3 length: 14; clone size: .; D gene: TRBD2; CDR3 DNA: TGCGCCAGCAGCGCACTAGCGAGTGCCTACGAGCAGTACTTC; CDR3 protein: CASSALASAYEQYF
V gene: TRBV5-6; J gene: TRBJ1-2; CDR3 length: 15; clone size: .; D gene: .; CDR3 DNA: TGTGCCAGCAGCTGGAGCCTGGAAGGGGGCTATGGCTACACCTTC; CDR3 protein: CASSWSLEGGYGYTF
V gene: TRBV7-9; J gene: TRBJ2-7; CDR3 length: 13; clone size: many; D gene: TRBD1; CDR3 DNA: TGTGCCAGCAGCCTAACAGGGGGCAACGAGCAGTACTTC; CDR3 protein: CASSLTGGNEQYF
V gene: TRBV2; J gene: TRBJ2-6; CDR3 length: 15; clone size: many; D gene: .; CDR3 DNA: TGTGCCAGCAGTGATCGGGGGACTGGGGCCAACGTCCTGACTTTC; CDR3 protein: CASSDRGTGANVLTF
V gene: TRBV20-1; J gene: TRBJ1-1; CDR3 length: 14; clone size: many; D gene: .; CDR3 DNA: TGCAGTGCCAGATCGGCAGGGCCGAACACTGAAGCTTTCTTT; CDR3 protein: CSARSAGPNTEAFF
V gene: TRBV6-6; J gene: TRBJ2-1; CDR3 length: 18; clone size: .; D gene: TRBD2; CDR3 DNA: TGTGCCAGCAGTTACCCAGGGACTAGCGATGGCTCCTACAATGAGCAGTTCTTC; CDR3 protein: CASSYPGTSDGSYNEQFF
V gene: TRBV5-4; J gene: TRBJ1-2; CDR3 length: 15; clone size: few; D gene: .; CDR3 DNA: TGTGCCAGCAGCACATGGACCTCCGGGGGCTATGGCTACACCTTC; CDR3 protein: CASSTWTSGGYGYTF
V gene: TRBV11-2; J gene: TRBJ2-5; CDR3 length: 15; clone size: .; D gene: TRBD1; CDR3 DNA: TGTGCCAGCAGCAAGGACAGGGTCTCCCAAGAGACCCAGTACTTC; CDR3 protein: CASSKDRVSQETQYF
V gene: TRBV28; J gene: TRBJ2-1; CDR3 length: 16; clone size: many; D gene: TRBD1; CDR3 DNA: TGTGCCAGCAGTTCACCAGCGGGACAGGGTCACAATGAGCAGTTCTTC; CDR3 protein: CASSSPAGQGHNEQFF
V gene: TRBV2; J gene: TRBJ1-4; CDR3 length: 16; clone size: few; D gene: .; CDR3 DNA: TGTGCCAGCAGGTCTACAGCTAGTGCAACTAATGAAAAACTGTTTTTT; CDR3 protein: CASRSTASATNEKLFF
V gene: TRBV20-1; J gene: TRBJ1-2; CDR3 length: 15; clone size: .; D gene: .; CDR3 DNA: TGCAGTGCTAGAGAACCCGGGGCAGCAAACTATGGCTACACCTTC; CDR3 protein: CSAREPGAANYGYTF
V gene: TRBV3-1; J gene: TRBJ2-2; CDR3 length: 15; clone size: .; D gene: TRBD2; CDR3 DNA: TGTGCCAGCAGCCAACTAGCGGGAGTTCCCGGGGAGCTGTTTTTT; CDR3 protein: CASSQLAGVPGELFF
V gene: TRBV7-3; J gene: TRBJ2-2; CDR3 length: 15; clone size: many; D gene: .; CDR3 DNA: TGTGCCAGCAGCAAATCGGGGGAATCCACCGGGGAGCTGTTTTTT; CDR3 protein: CASSKSGESTGELFF